These T cell receptor beta chains were read from a single sample in a study of CD8 T cells in ankylosing spondylitis. Via MiXCR, TCRdb re-called the 5' RACE reads, giving one row per CDR3 protein. The sample lists about 160,000 distinct CDR3 sequences, about a sixth occurring once. The sequenced sample was blood, either unsorted or a sorted T cell fraction (not recorded which). The receptors derive from a male donor with ankylosing spondylitis or in good health (not recorded which). Both conserved end residues are part of each CDR3. Fields, in order: V gene, D gene, J gene, clone size, CDR3 protein, CDR3 DNA. The D gene is left open where the match is weak. A row's size may be missing; if present it is once, few, many or a size class.

V gene: TRBV29-1; D gene: TRBD2; J gene: TRBJ2-3; clone size: many; CDR3 protein: CSAERRELDTQYF; CDR3 DNA: TGCAGCGCCGAGCGGCGGGAGTTGGATACGCAGTATTTT
V gene: TRBV5-1; D gene: NA; J gene: TRBJ2-1; clone size: NA; CDR3 protein: CASWKEDLYNEQFF; CDR3 DNA: TGCGCCAGCTGGAAAGAAGATTTATACAATGAGCAGTTCTTC
V gene: TRBV20-1; D gene: NA; J gene: TRBJ2-7; clone size: NA; CDR3 protein: CSAREQYTQTYEQYF; CDR3 DNA: TGCAGTGCTAGAGAACAGTACACCCAAACCTACGAGCAGTACTTC
V gene: TRBV12-3/TRBV12-4; D gene: TRBD1; J gene: TRBJ1-5; clone size: many; CDR3 protein: CASSVGGTGAGQPQHF; CDR3 DNA: TGTGCCAGCAGTGTGGGCGGTACAGGGGCTGGTCAGCCCCAGCATTTT
V gene: TRBV6-5; D gene: NA; J gene: TRBJ2-3; clone size: few; CDR3 protein: CASSYWSGGTDTQYF; CDR3 DNA: TGTGCCAGCAGTTACTGGTCAGGAGGGACAGATACGCAGTATTTT
V gene: TRBV20-1; D gene: NA; J gene: TRBJ2-3; clone size: many; CDR3 protein: CSALINTDTQYF; CDR3 DNA: TGCAGTGCTCTCATCAACACAGATACGCAGTATTTT
V gene: TRBV6-5; D gene: NA; J gene: TRBJ1-2; clone size: few; CDR3 protein: CASSYRDGYNYGYTF; CDR3 DNA: TGTGCCAGCAGTTACCGGGACGGATATAACTATGGCTACACCTTC
V gene: TRBV5-1; D gene: NA; J gene: TRBJ2-7; clone size: many; CDR3 protein: CASRAETLYEQYF; CDR3 DNA: TGCGCCAGCAGGGCGGAGACGCTCTACGAGCAGTACTTC
V gene: TRBV20-1; D gene: NA; J gene: TRBJ1-2; clone size: many; CDR3 protein: CSARAPKGQGDGYTF; CDR3 DNA: TGCAGTGCTAGAGCGCCTAAAGGGCAGGGAGATGGCTACACCTTC
V gene: TRBV28; D gene: TRBD2; J gene: TRBJ2-1; clone size: NA; CDR3 protein: CASSALAGESIF; CDR3 DNA: TGTGCCAGCAGTGCACTAGCGGGAGAGTCGATCTTC
V gene: TRBV4-1; D gene: NA; J gene: TRBJ2-7; clone size: many; CDR3 protein: CASSQVALPYYEQYF; CDR3 DNA: TGCGCCAGCAGCCAAGTTGCCCTCCCGTACTACGAGCAGTACTTC